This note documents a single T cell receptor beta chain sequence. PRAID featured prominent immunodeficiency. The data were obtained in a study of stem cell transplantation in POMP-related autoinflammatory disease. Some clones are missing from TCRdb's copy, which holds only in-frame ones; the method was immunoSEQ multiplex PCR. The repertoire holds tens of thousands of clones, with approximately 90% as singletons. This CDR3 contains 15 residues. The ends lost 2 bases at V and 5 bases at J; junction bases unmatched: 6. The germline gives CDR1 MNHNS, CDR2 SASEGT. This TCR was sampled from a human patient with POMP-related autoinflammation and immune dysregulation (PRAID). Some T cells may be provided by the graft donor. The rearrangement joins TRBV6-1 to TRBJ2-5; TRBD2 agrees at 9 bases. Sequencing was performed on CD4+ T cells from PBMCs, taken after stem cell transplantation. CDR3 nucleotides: TGTGCCAGCAGTGAATTAGCGGGAGATCCGGAGACCCAGTACTTC. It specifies CASSELAGDPETQYF.